The next 2 T cell receptor beta chains were all read from a single sample in a study of regulatory T cells in long-lasting Graves disease. Time point indicated: newly diagnosed GD, antithyroid drugs for less than 3 months. Generation of the TCR library employed RNA extracted from PBMCs. For TCR beta, libraries came from iRepertoire HTBI primers and Arm-PCR of CDR3 regions. TCRdb redid the calling of the multiplex PCR reads with MiXCR, one entry per CDR3 protein. The sample has 450,000 to 600,000 distinct CDR3 sequences; approximately 13% are singletons. This sample was also put to use in a study of T cells in Graves' hyperthyroidism and ophthalmopathy.

Sequences were derived from peripheral blood mononuclear cells (PBMCs), sampled at new diagnosis, from a patient treated with antithyroid drugs. These receptors all stem from a man aged 25-45 years with Graves disease.

This clonotype was recorded many times. This rearrangement joins TRBV20-1 to TRBJ2-5; the match to TRBD2 covers 12 bases. The V and J ends lost 3 bases and 5 bases, in that order; junction bases with no gene match: 4. The CDR3 extends over 14 amino acids. Per the germline V gene, CDR1 is DFQATT and CDR2 is SNEGSKA (reference sequence). CDR3: CSASGLAGWETQYF. The CDR3 DNA sequence: TGCAGTGCTAGCGGACTAGCGGGGTGGGAGACCCAGTACTTC.

This clonotype was counted at least ten times. The chain employs TRBV20-1 and TRBJ2-3; tentatively, D is TRBD2 (5 bases). This CDR3 region has 14 residues. The V end lost 4 bases, the J end lost 0 bases, and 11 bases lay between the germline ends. Germline V gene data show CDR1 as DFQATT and CDR2 as SNEGSKA (reference sequence). Here the CDR3 DNA reads TGCAGTGCTACGACTATCCCTAGCACAGATACGCAGTATTTT. Its translation: CSATTIPSTDTQYF.